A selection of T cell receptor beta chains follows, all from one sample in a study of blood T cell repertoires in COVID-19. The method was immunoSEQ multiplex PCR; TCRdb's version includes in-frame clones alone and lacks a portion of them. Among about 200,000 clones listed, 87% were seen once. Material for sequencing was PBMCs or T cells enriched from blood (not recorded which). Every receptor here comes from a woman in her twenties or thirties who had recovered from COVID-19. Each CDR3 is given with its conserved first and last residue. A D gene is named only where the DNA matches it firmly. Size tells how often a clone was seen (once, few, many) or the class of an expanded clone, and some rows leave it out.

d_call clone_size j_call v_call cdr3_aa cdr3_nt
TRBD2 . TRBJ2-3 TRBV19 CASSKTSERTDTQYF TGTGCCAGTAGTAAAACTAGCGAACGCACAGATACGCAGTATTTT
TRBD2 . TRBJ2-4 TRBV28 CASSLTSSGRKNIQYF TGTGCCAGCAGTTTAACCTCTAGCGGGAGGAAAAACATTCAGTACTTC
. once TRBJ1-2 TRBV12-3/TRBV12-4 CASRHPYYGYTF TGTGCCAGCAGACACCCGTACTATGGCTACACCTTC
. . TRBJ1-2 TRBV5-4 CASSLVREEPNYGYTF TGTGCCAGCAGCTTGGTGAGGGAGGAGCCAAACTATGGCTACACCTTC
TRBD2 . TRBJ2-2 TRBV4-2 CASSQVGRGTPNTGELFF TGTGCCAGCAGCCAAGTTGGGCGGGGGACCCCGAACACCGGGGAGCTGTTTTTT
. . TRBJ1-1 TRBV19 CASRTDMNTEAFF TGTGCCAGTAGGACGGACATGAACACTGAAGCTTTCTTT
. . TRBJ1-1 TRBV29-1 CSATGSSAEAFF TGCAGCGCCACAGGGTCCTCGGCTGAAGCTTTCTTT
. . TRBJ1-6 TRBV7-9 CASSLERDNSPLHF TGTGCCAGCAGCTTAGAACGCGATAATTCACCCCTCCACTTT
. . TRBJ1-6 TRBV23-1 CASSQCAATRGNSPLHF TGCGCCAGCAGTCAATGTGCAGCCACTCGGGGGAATTCACCCCTCCACTTT
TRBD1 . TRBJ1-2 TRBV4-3 CASSQDHDRGVGGYTF TGCGCCAGCAGCCAAGATCATGACAGGGGGGTTGGTGGCTACACCTTC
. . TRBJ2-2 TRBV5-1 CASSLEPGRDTGELFF TGCGCCAGCAGCTTGGAACCCGGCCGGGACACCGGGGAGCTGTTTTTT
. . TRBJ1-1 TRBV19 CASRRDKNTEAFF TGTGCCAGTAGGAGGGACAAGAACACTGAAGCTTTCTTT
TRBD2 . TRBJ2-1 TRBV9 CASSVAGTSGGPYNEQFF TGTGCCAGCAGCGTAGCTGGGACTAGCGGGGGGCCATACAATGAGCAGTTCTTC
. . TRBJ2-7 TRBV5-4 CASSFLVSDEQYF TGTGCCAGCAGCTTCTTGGTTTCAGACGAGCAGTACTTC
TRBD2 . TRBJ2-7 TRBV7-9 CASSFASGSMEQYF TGTGCCAGCAGCTTCGCTAGCGGGTCGATGGAGCAGTACTTC
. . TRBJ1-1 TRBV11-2 CASSILGTVNTEAFF TGTGCCAGCAGCATCCTCGGGACTGTGAACACTGAAGCTTTCTTT
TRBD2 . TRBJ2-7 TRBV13 CASSLGDSGTSYEQYF TGTGCCAGCAGCTTAGGGGATAGCGGGACTTCCTACGAGCAGTACTTC
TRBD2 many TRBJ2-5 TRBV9 CASSVGGRAQETQYF TGTGCCAGCAGCGTAGGTGGGAGGGCCCAGGAGACCCAGTACTTC